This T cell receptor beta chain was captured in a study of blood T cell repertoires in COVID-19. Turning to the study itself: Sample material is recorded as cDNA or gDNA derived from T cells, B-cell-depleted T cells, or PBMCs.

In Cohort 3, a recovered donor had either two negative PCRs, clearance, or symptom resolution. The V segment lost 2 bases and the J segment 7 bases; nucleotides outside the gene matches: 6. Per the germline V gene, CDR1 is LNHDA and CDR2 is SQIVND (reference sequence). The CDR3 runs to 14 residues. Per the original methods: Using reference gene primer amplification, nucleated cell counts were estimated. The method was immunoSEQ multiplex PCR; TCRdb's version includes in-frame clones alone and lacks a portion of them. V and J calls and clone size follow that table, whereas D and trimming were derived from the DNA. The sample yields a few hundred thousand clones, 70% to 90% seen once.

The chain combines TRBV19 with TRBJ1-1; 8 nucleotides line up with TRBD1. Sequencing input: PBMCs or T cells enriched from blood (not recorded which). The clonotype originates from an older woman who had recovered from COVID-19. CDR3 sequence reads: CASSINRGSVEAFF. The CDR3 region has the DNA TGTGCCAGTAGTATAAACAGGGGGTCGGTTGAAGCTTTCTTT.